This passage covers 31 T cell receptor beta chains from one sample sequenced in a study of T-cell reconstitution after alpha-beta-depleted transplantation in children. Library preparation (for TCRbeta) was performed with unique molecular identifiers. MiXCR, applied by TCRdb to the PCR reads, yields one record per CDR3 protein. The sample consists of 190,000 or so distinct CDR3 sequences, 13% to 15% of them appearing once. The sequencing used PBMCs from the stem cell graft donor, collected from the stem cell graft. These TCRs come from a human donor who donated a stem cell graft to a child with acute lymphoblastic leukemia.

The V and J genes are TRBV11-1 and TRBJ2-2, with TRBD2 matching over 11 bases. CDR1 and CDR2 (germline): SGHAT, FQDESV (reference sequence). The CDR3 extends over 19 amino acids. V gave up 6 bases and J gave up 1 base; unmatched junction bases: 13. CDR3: CASRGSELGLAGNTGELFF. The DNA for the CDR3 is TGTGCCAGCAGGGGGAGTGAGCTCGGACTAGCGGGGAACACCGGGGAGCTGTTTTTT.

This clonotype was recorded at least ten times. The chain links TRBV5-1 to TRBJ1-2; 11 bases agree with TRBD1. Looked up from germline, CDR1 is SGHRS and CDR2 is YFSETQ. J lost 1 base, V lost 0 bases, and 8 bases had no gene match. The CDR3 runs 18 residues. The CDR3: CASSLDGTGGILNYGYTF. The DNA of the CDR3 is TGCGCCAGCAGCTTGGATGGGACAGGGGGAATCCTTAACTATGGCTACACCTTC. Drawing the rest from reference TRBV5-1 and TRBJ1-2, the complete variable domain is KAGVTQTPRYLIKTRGQQVTLSCSPISGHRSVSWYQQTPGQGLQFLFEYFSETQRNKGNFPGRFSGRQFSNSRSEMNVSTLELGDSALYLCASSLDGTGGILNYGYTFGSGTRLTVV.

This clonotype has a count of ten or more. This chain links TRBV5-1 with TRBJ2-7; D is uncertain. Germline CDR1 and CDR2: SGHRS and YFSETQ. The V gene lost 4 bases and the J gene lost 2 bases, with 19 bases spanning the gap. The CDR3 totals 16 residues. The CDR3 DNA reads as TGCGCCAGCAGCCCTTCGCCCCAGGAGACCACCTACGAGCAGTACTTC. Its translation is CASSPSPQETTYEQYF. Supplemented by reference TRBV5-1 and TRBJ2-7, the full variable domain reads KAGVTQTPRYLIKTRGQQVTLSCSPISGHRSVSWYQQTPGQGLQFLFEYFSETQRNKGNFPGRFSGRQFSNSRSEMNVSTLELGDSALYLCASSPSPQETTYEQYFGPGTRLTVT.

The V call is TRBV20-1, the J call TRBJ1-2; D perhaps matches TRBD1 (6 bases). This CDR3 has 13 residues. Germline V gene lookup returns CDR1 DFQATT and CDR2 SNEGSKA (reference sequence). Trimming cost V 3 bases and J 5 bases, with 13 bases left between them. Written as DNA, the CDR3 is TGCAGTGCTAGGGGACACCCGGGGTATGGCTACACCTTC. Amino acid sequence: CSARGHPGYGYTF.

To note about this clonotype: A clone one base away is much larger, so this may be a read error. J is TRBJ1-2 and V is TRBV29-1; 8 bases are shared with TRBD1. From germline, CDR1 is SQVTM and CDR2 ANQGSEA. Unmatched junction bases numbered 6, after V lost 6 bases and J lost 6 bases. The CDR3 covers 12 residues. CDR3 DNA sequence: TGCAGCGTATCGACAGGGGATGATGGCTACACCTTC. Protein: CSVSTGDDGYTF.

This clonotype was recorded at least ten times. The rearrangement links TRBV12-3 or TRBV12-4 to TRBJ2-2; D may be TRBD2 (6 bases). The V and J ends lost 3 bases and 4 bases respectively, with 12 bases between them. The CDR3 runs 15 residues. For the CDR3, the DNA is TGTGCCAGCAGTTTCGGGGGAGAGGGCACCGGGGAGCTGTTTTTT. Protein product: CASSFGGEGTGELFF.

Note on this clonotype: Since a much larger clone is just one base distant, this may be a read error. CDR3 residues: CSVDGQGLWVYTF. In DNA form, the CDR3 reads TGCAGCGTTGACGGACAGGGGTTGTGGGTCTACACCTTC. V and J are TRBV29-1 and TRBJ1-2; 9 bases line up with TRBD1. The germline gives CDR1 SQVTM, CDR2 ANQGSEA. This CDR3 comprises 13 residues. After removal of 3 bases from V and 10 bases from J, the junction contained 9 bases not matched to a gene.

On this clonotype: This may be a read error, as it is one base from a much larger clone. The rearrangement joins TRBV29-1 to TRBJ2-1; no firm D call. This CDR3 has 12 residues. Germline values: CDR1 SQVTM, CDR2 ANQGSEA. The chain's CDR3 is CSVGEFNNDQFF. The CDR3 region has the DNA TGCAGCGTTGGAGAGTTCAACAATGACCAGTTCTTC.

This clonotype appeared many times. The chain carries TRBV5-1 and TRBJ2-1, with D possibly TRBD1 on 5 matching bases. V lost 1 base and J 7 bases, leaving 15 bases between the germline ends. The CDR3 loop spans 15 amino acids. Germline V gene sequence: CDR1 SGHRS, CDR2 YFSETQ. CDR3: CASSLRWGGYNEQFF. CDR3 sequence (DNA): TGCGCCAGCAGCTTGCGGTGGGGCGGATATAATGAGCAGTTCTTC. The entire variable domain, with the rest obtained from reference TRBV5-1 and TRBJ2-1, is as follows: KAGVTQTPRYLIKTRGQQVTLSCSPISGHRSVSWYQQTPGQGLQFLFEYFSETQRNKGNFPGRFSGRQFSNSRSEMNVSTLELGDSALYLCASSLRWGGYNEQFFGPGTRLTVL.

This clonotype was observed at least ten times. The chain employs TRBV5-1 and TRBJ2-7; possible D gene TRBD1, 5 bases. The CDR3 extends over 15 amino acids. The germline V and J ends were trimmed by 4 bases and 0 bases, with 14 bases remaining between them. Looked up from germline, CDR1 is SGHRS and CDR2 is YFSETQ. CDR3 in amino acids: CASSPGLHRSYEQYF. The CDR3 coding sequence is TGCGCCAGCAGCCCAGGGCTCCACCGCTCCTACGAGCAGTACTTC.

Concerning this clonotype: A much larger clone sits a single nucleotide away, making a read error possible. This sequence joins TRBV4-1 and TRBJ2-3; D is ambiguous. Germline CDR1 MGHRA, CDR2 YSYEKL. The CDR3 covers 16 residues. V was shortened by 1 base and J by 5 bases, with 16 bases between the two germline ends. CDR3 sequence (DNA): TGCGCCAGCAGCCAAGGCTTGACCCCGGATGGAGATACGCAGTATTTT. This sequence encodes CASSQGLTPDGDTQYF.

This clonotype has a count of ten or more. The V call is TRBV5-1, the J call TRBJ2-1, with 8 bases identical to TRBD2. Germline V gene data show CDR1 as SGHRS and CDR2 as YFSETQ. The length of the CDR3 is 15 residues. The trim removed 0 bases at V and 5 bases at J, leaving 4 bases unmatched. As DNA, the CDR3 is TGCGCCAGCAGCTTGGTGCTGACTAGCGACAATGAGCAGTTCTTC. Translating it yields CASSLVLTSDNEQFF.

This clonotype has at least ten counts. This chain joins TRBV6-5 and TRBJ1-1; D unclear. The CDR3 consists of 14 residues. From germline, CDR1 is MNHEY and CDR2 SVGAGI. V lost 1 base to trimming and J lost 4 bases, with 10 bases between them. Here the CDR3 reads CASSYLGMGTEAFF. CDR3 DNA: TGTGCCAGCAGTTACTTGGGGATGGGCACTGAAGCTTTCTTT.

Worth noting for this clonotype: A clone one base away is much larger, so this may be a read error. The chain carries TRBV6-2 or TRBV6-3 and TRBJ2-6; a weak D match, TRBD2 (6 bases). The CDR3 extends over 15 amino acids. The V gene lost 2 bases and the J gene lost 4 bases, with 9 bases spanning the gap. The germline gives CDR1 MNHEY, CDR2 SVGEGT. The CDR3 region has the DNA TGTGCCAGCAGTTACGCGGGGTCCGGGGCCAACGTCCTGACTTTC. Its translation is CASSYAGSGANVLTF.

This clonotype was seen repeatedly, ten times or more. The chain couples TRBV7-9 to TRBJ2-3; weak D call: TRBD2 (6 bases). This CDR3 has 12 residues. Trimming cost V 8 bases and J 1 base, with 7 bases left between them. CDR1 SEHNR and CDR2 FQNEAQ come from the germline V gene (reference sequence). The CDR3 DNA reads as TGTGCCAGCCGCGGGGGCACAGATACGCAGTATTTT. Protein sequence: CASRGGTDTQYF.

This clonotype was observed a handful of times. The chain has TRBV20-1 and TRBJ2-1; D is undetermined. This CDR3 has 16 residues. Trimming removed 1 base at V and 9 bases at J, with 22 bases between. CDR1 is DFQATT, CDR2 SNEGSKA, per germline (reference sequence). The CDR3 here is CSARVGSSLRISEQFF. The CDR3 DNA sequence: TGCAGTGCTAGAGTTGGATCTTCGCTCCGCATTAGTGAGCAGTTCTTC.

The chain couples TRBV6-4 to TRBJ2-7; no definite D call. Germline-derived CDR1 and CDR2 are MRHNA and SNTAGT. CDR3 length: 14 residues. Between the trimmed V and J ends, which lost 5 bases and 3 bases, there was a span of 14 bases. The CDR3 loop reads CASSPIGRSYEQYF. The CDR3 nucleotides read TGTGCCAGCAGTCCCATAGGAAGAAGCTACGAGCAGTACTTC.

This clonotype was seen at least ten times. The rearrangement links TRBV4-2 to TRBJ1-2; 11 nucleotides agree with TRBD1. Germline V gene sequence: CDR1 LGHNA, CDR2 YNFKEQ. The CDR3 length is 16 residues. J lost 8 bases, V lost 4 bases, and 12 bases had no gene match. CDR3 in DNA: TGTGCCAGCAGCCCCGGGGACAGGGGGATCATGTGGGGCTACACCTTC. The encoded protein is CASSPGDRGIMWGYTF.

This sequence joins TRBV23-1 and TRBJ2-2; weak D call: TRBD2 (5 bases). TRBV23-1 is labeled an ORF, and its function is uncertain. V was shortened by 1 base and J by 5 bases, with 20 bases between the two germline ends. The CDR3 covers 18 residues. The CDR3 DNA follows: TGCGCCAGCAGTCAATGGTTCGCTACCGAGGGTCGGACCGGGGAGCTGTTTTTT. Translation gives CASSQWFATEGRTGELFF.

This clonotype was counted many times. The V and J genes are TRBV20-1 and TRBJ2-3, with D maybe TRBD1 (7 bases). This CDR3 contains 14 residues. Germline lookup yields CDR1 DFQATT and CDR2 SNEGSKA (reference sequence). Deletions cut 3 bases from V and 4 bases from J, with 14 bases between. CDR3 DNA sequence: TGCAGTGCTAGCCGACAGGGACTGGCAGATACGCAGTATTTT. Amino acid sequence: CSASRQGLADTQYF.

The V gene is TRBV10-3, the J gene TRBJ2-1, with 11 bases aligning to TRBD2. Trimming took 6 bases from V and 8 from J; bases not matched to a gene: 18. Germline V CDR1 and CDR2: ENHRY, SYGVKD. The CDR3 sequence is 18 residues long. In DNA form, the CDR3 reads TGTGCCATCAGGGGGGGTGAGGGCATAGCGGGAGGGCCCCATGAGCAGTTCTTC. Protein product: CAIRGGEGIAGGPHEQFF.

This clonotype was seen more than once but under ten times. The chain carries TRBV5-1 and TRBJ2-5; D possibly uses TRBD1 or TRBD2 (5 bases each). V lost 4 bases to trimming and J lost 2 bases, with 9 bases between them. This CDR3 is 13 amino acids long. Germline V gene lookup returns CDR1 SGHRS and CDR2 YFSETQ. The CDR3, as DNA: TGCGCCAGCAGCAGGGACGTACAAGAGACCCAGTACTTC. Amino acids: CASSRDVQETQYF.

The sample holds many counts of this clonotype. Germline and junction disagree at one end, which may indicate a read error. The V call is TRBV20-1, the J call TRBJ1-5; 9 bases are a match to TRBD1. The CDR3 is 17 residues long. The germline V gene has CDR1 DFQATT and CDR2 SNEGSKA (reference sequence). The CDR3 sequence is CSARETYGTGSSQPQHF. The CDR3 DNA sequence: TGCAGTGCTAGAGAGACGTACGGGACAGGGAGCAGTCAGCCCCAGCATTTT.

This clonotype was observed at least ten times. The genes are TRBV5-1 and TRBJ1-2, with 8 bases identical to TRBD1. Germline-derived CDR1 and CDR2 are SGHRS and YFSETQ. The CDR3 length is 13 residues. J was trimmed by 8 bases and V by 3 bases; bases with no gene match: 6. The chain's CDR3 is CASSSTGELGYTF. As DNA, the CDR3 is TGCGCCAGCAGCTCGACAGGGGAGTTAGGCTACACCTTC.

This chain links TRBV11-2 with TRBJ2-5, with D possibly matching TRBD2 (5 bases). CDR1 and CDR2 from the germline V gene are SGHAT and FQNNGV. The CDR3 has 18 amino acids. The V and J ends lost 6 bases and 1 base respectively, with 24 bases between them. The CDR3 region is CASSYSSRSVGFQETQYF. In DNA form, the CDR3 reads TGTGCCAGCAGTTACTCATCCCGTAGCGTCGGGTTCCAAGAGACCCAGTACTTC.

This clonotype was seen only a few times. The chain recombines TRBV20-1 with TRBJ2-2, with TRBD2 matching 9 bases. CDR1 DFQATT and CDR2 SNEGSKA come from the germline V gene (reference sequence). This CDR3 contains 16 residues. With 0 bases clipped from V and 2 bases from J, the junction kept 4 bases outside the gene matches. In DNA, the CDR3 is TGCAGTGCTAGAGATCCGCTAGCGGGAAACACCGGGGAGCTGTTTTTT. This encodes CSARDPLAGNTGELFF.

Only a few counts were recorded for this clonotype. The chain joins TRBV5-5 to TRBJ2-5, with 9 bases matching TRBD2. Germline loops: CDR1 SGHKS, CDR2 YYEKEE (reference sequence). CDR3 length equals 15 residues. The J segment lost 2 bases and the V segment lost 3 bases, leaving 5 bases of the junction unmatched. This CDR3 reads CASSWIAGVQETQYF. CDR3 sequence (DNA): TGTGCCAGCAGCTGGATAGCGGGAGTGCAAGAGACCCAGTACTTC.

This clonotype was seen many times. The CDR3 coding sequence is TGTGCCAGCATCCAAGGGTATCTGATGTACTTC. Amino acids: CASIQGYLMYF. The genes are TRBV12-3 or TRBV12-4 and TRBJ2-4; D remains unclear. V dropped 7 bases and J dropped 15 bases, with 16 bases sitting between them. The CDR3 runs to 11 residues.

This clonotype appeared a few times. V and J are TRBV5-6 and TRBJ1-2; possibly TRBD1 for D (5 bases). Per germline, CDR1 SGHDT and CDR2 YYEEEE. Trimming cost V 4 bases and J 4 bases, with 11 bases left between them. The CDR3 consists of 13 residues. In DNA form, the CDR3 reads TGTGCCAGCAGCGTGACAGATCGCTATGGCTACACCTTC. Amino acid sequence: CASSVTDRYGYTF. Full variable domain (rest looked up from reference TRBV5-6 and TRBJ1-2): DAGVTQSPTHLIKTRGQQVTLRCSPKSGHDTVSWYQQALGQGPQFIFQYYEEEERQRGNFPDRFSGHQFPNYSSELNVNALLLGDSALYLCASSVTDRYGYTFGSGTRLTVV.

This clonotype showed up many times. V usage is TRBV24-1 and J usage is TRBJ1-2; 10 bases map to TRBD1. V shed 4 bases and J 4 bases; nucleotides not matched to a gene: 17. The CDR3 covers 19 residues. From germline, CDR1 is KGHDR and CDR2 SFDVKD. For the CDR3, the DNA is TGTGCCACCAGTGACACCGGACGGGACAGGGGTTTAGTCATCTATGGCTACACCTTC. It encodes CATSDTGRDRGLVIYGYTF.

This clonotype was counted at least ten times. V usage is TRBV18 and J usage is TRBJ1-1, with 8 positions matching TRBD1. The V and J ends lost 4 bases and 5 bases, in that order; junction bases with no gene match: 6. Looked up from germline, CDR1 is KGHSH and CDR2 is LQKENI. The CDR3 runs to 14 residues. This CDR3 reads CASSLQTGVTEAFF. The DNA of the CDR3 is TGTGCCAGCTCACTACAGACAGGGGTTACTGAAGCTTTCTTT.